The text below deals with one TCR beta chain. Germline loops: CDR1 SNHLY, CDR2 FYNNEI. This CDR3 is 11 amino acids long. Trimming shortened V by 7 bases and J by 7 bases, and 11 bases separated the two germline ends. These data come from a study of quantifying T cell responses using KT2 cells. Study information: TCR alpha and beta constant-region primers primed reverse transcription of RNA.

A single-stranded UMI oligo with SP2 sequence was ligated to cDNA 3' ends. First-round PCR used three to five cycles and beta primers RC1.1 and RC1.2 covering TRBC1 and TRBC2. Using its own MiXCR run on the UMI-ligation and nested PCR reads, TCRdb lists one record per CDR3 protein. The table shows around 56,000 distinct CDR3 sequences, with roughly 12% occurring only once. This receptor was obtained from a human donor. V gene TRBV2 combines with J gene TRBJ2-7; D is possibly TRBD1 or TRBD2 (6 bases each). The specimen was PBMCs spiked with cells of the T cell clone KT2. CDR3 protein: CASNGGGEQYF. The CDR3 DNA reads as TGTGCCAGCAATGGAGGGGGTGAGCAGTACTTC.